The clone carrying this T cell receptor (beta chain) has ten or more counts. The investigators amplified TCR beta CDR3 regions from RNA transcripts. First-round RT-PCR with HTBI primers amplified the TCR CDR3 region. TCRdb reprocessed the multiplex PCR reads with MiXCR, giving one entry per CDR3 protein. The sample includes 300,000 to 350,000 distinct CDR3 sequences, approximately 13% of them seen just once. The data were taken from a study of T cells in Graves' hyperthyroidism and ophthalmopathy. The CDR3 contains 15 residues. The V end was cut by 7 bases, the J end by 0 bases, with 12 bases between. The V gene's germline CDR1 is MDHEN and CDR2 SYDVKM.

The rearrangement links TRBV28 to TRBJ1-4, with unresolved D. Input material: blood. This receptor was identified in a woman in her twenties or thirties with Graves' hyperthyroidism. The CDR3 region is CASTNPGTTNEKLFF. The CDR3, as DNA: TGTGCCAGCACTAACCCGGGCACAACTAATGAAAAACTGTTTTTT.